This T cell receptor (beta chain) was recovered during a study of CD4+ T cells in melanoma. Sequencing was performed with immunoSEQ multiplex PCR; in TCRdb, only in-frame clones are kept and a portion is missing. The sample yields about 110,000 clones, roughly 90% seen once. The CDR3 is 13 amino acids. Trimming stripped 6 bases from V and 6 bases from J, with 14 bases between. The germline V gene encodes CDR1 MGHDK and CDR2 SYGVNS. Overall study findings and caveats: Reportedly, melanoma neoantigen-specific CD4+ T cells showed varied differentiation states. A reported correlation linked neoantigen-specific CD4+ T cells to CD8+, macrophage and B cell function.

A word on this clone: The antigen is unknown.

This clonotype was sampled from a human donor with melanoma. The sequenced sample was peripheral blood. The chain employs TRBV25-1 and TRBJ1-2; maybe TRBD1 (6 bases). CDR3: CASRRAGEDGYTF. In DNA form, the CDR3 reads TGTGCCAGCAGAAGGGCAGGGGAGGATGGCTACACCTTC.